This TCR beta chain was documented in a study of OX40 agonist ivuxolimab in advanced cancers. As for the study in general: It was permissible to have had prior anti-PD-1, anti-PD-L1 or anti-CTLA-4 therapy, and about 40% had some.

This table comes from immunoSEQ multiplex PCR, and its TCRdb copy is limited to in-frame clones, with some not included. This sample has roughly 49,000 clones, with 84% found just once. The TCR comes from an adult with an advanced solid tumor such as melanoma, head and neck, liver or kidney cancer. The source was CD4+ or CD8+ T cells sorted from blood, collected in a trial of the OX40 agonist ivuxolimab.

Written as DNA, the CDR3 is TGTGCCAGCAGCGGTAGCGGGAAGGAGACCCAGTACTTC. Translating it yields CASSGSGKETQYF. This chain joins TRBV9 and TRBJ2-5, with 8 bases aligning to TRBD2. Germline loops: CDR1 SGDLS, CDR2 YYNGEE. This CDR3 has 13 amino acids. V gave up 3 bases and J gave up 5 bases; unmatched junction bases: 3.